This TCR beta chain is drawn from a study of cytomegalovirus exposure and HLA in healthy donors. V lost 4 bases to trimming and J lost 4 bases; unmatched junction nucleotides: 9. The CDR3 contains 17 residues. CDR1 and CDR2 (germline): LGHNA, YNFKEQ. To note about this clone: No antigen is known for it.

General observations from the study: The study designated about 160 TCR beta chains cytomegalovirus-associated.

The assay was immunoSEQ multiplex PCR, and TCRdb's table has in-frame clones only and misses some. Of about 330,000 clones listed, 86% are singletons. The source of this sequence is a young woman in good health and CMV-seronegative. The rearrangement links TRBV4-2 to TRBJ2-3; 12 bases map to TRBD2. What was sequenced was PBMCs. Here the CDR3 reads CASSPRLAGASADTQYF. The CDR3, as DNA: TGTGCCAGCAGCCCGCGACTAGCGGGAGCAAGTGCAGATACGCAGTATTTT.